This TCR beta chain is drawn from a study of blood T cells in healthy people across ages. Turning to the study itself: About one barcoded beta molecule was captured per two T cells (by template switching). General study results and limits: Versus aged donors, long-lived donors had higher diversity and more naive CD4+ cells. Naive T cell percentage by flow cytometry tracked strongly with beta diversity.

The V end lost 6 bases, the J end lost 1 base, and 12 bases lay between the germline ends. Germline V gives CDR1 MNHEY, CDR2 SVGAGI. The CDR3 sequence is 14 residues long. This clonotype has a single count. Its antigen remains unidentified. Sample-barcoded 5' priming and a J-beta primer mix drove a second PCR of roughly 6 to 12 cycles. TCRdb re-analysed the 5' RACE reads in MiXCR, keeping a single row per CDR3 protein. The data hold some 370,000 distinct CDR3 sequences, with roughly half observed a single time. The origin of this receptor is a man aged 60 to 69 in good health. This chain uses TRBV6-5 with TRBJ2-5, with D possibly TRBD1 on 5 matching bases. Sequencing used blood. The CDR3 region is CASRASGIQETQYF. The CDR3 DNA is TGTGCCAGCAGGGCCTCAGGGATCCAAGAGACCCAGTACTTC.